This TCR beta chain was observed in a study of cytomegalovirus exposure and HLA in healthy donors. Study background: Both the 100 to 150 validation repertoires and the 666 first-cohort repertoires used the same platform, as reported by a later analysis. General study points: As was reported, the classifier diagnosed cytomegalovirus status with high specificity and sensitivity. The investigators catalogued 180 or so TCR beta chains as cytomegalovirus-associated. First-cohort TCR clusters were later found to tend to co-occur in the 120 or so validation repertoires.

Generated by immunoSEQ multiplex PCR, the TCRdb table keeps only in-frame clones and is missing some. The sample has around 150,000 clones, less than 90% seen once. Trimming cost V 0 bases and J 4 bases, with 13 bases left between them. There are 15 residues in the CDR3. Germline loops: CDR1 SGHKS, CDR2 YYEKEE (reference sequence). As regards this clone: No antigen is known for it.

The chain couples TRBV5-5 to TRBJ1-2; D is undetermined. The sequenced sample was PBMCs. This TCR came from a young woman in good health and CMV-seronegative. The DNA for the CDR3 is TGTGCCAGCAGCTTGGAAGCCCTTCAATCCTATGGCTACACCTTC. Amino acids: CASSLEALQSYGYTF.